This T cell receptor (beta chain) came from a study of a mutant IDH1 vaccine in newly diagnosed glioma. Across the whole study: In some groups vaccination began 4-6 weeks post-radiotherapy; others received it with temozolomide. V12 fell at week 35 and V13, the study end, at week 47.

This clone was detected only once. Its antigen is still unknown. The time point was: week 47, end of study. Doses of 300 ug of mutant IDH1 20-mer peptide were given with topical imiquimod. CDR3 length: 14 amino acids. V was clipped by 2 bases and J by 11 bases, with 18 bases between them. CDR1 is MNHNS, CDR2 SASEGT, per germline. Here immunoSEQ multiplex PCR was the method, and the copy in TCRdb shows in-frame clones only, minus some. The profile shows roughly 13,000 clones, roughly 79% of them singletons. This material consisted of PBMCs, taken from a glioma patient whose treatment included an IDH1 peptide vaccine. The sequence was collected from a woman in her 40s with glioma. The V and J genes are TRBV6-1 and TRBJ1-1; no clear D gene. CDR3 sequence: CASSERGSRRTAFF. CDR3 nucleotide sequence: TGTGCCAGCAGTGAAAGAGGTTCTCGGAGGACTGCTTTCTTT.